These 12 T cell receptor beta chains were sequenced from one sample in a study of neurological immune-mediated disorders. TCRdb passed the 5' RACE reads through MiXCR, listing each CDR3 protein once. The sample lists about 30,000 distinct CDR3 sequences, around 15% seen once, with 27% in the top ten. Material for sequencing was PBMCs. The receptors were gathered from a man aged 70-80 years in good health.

For the CDR3, the DNA is TGTGCCAGCAGCCAGGGAAACCAAGAGACCCAGTACTTC. This codes for CASSQGNQETQYF. The chain recombines TRBV7-2 with TRBJ2-5; possibly TRBD1 for D (5 bases). The CDR3 runs 13 residues. Germline loops: CDR1 SGHTA, CDR2 FQGNSA. V dropped 5 bases and J dropped 0 bases, with 7 bases sitting between them.

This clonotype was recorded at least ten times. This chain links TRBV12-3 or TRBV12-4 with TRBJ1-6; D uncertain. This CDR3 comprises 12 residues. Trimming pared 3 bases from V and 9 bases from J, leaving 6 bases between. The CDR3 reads CASSLYGSPLHF. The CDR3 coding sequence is TGTGCCAGCAGTTTGTACGGTTCACCCCTCCACTTT.

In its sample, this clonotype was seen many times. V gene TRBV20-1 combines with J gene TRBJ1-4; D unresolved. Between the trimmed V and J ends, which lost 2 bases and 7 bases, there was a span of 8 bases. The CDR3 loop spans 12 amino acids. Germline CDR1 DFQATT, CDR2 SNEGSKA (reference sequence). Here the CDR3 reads CSARTMGEKLFF. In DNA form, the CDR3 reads TGCAGTGCTAGAACAATGGGTGAAAAACTGTTTTTT.

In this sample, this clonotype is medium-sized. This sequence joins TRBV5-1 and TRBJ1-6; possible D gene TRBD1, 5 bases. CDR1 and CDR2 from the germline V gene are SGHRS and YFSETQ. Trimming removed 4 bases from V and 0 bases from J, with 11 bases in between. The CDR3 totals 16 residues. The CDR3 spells CASSPGASSYNSPLHF. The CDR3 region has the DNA TGCGCCAGCAGCCCCGGGGCAAGCTCCTATAATTCACCCCTCCACTTT.

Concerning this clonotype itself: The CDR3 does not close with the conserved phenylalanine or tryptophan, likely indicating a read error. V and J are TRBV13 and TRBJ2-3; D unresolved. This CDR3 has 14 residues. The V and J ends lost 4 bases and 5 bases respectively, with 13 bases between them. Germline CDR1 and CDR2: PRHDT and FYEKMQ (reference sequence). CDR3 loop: CASSSIAGGDTQYS. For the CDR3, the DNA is TGTGCCAGCAGCTCTATAGCTGGCGGAGATACGCAGTATTCT.

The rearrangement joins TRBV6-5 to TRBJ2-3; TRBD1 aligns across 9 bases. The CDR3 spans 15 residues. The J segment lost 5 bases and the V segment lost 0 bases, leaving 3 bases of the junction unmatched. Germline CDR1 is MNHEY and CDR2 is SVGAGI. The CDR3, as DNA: TGTGCCAGCAGTTACTCGACAGGGGGGAAAGATACGCAGTATTTT. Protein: CASSYSTGGKDTQYF.

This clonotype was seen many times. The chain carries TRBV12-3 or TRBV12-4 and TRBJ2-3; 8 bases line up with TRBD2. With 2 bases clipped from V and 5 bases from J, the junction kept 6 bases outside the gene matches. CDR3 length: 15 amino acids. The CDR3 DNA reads TGTGCCAGCAGTTTATACGGGGGGGCGGGAGATACGCAGTATTTT. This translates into CASSLYGGAGDTQYF.

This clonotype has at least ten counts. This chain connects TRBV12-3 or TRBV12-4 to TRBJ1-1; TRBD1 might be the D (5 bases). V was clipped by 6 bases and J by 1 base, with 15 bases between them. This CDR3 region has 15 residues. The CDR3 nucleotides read TGTGCCAGCAGCGCTTGGGACGCGGGGAACACTGAAGCTTTCTTT. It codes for CASSAWDAGNTEAFF.

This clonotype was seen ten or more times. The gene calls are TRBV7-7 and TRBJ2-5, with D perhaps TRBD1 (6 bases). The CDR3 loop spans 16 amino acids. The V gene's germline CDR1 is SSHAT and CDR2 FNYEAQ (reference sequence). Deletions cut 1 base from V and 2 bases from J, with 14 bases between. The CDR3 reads CASSLGGHPPQETQYF. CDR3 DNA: TGTGCCAGCAGCTTAGGGGGACACCCTCCTCAAGAGACCCAGTACTTC.

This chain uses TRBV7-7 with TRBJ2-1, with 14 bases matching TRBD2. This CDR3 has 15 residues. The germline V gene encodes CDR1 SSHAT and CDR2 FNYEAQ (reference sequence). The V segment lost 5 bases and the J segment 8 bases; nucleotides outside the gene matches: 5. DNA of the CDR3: TGTGCCAGCAGCCCGGGACTAGCGGGAGTTTATGAGCAGTTCTTC. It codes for CASSPGLAGVYEQFF.

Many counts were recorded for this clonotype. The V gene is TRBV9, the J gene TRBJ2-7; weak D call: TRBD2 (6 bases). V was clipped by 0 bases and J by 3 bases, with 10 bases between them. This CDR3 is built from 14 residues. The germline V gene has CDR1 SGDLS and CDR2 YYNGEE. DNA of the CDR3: TGTGCCAGCAGCGTAGCCGGGGGTTTCTACGAGCAGTACTTC. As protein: CASSVAGGFYEQYF.

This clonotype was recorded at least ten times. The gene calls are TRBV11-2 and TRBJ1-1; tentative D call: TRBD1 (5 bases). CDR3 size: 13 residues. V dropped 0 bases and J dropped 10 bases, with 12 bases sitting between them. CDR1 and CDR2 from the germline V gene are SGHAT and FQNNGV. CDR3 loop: CASSLETQGSAFF. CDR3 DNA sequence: TGTGCCAGCAGCTTAGAGACTCAGGGTTCAGCTTTCTTT. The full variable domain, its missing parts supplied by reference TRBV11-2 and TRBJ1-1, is EAGVAQSPRYKIIEKRQSVAFWCNPISGHATLYWYQQILGQGPKLLIQFQNNGVVDDSQLPKDRFSAERLKGVDSTLKIQPAKLEDSAVYLCASSLETQGSAFFGQGTRLTVV.